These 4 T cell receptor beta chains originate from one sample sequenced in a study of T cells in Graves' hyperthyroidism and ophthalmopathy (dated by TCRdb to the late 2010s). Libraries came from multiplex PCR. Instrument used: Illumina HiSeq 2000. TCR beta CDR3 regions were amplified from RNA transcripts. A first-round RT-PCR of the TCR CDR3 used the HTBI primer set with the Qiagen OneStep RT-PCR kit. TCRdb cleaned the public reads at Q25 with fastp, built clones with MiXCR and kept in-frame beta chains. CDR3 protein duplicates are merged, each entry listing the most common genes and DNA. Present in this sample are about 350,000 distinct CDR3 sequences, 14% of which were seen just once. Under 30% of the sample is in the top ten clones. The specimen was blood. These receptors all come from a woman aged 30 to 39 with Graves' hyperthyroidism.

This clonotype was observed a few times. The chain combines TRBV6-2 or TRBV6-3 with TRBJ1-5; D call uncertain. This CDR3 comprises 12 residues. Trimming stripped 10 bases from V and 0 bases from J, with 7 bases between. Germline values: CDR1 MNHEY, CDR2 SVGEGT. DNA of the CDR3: TGTGCCACCAAAAATAGCAATCAGCCCCAGCATTTT. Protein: CATKNSNQPQHF.

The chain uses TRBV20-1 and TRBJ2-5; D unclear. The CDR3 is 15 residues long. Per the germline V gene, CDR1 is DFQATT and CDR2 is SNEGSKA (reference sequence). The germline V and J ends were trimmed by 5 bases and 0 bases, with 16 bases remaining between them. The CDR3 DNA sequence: TGCAGTGCTTACAAGGGATCCAGAAACCAAGAGACCCAGTACTTC. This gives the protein CSAYKGSRNQETQYF.

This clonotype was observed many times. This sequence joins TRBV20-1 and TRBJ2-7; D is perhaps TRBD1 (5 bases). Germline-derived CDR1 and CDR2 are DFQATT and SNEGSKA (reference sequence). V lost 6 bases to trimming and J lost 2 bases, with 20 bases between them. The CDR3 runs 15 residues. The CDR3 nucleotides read TGCAGTGCCCTGGACCCGACCCAAGGGGCCTACGAGCAGTACTTC. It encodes CSALDPTQGAYEQYF.

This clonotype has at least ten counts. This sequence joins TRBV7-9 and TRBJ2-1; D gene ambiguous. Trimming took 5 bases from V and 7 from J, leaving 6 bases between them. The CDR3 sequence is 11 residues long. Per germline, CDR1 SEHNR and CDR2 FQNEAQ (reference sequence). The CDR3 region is CASSAQNEQFF. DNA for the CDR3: TGTGCCAGCAGCGCTCAGAATGAGCAGTTCTTC.